A selection of T cell receptor beta chains follows, all from one sample in a study of blood T cell repertoires in COVID-19. TCRdb's copy holds only in-frame clones and misses some; the assay was immunoSEQ multiplex PCR. The sample has approximately 160,000 clones, about 74% seen once. The sequenced sample consisted of peripheral blood. The receptors here all came from a man aged 55-75 years with acute or convalescent COVID-19. CDR3s include the opening cysteine and the closing phenylalanine or tryptophan. Fields, in order: J gene, clone size, V gene, D gene, CDR3 protein, CDR3 DNA. D genes are given only for firm matches. Part of the rows lack a size; the others show once, few, many or a class for expanded clones.

>TRBJ1-6|many|TRBV5-1|TRBD1
CASSLSGTASSYNSPLHF
TGCGCCAGCAGCTTATCCGGGACAGCGAGCTCCTATAATTCACCCCTCCACTTT
>TRBJ1-2|.|TRBV11-2|.
CASLPSQKTNYGYTF
TGTGCCAGCCTCCCGTCACAGAAAACTAACTATGGCTACACCTTC
>TRBJ1-1|.|TRBV30|.
CAWSWQANTEAFF
TGTGCCTGGAGCTGGCAGGCGAACACTGAAGCTTTCTTT
>TRBJ2-7|.|TRBV19|TRBD1
CASSWDRSYEQYF
TGTGCCAGTAGTTGGGACAGGTCCTACGAGCAGTACTTC
>TRBJ2-7|.|TRBV4-1|.
CASSQGYGVPEQYF
TGCGCCAGCAGCCAAGGATACGGGGTACCCGAGCAGTACTTC
>TRBJ2-7|.|TRBV30|.
CAWSVGGNRQYF
TGTGCCTGGAGTGTCGGCGGGAACAGGCAGTACTTC
>TRBJ1-1|few|TRBV11-2|TRBD1
CASSWSGQGGSEAFF
TGTGCCAGCAGCTGGTCGGGACAGGGGGGGTCTGAAGCTTTCTTT
>TRBJ2-6|.|TRBV28|.
CATLDRVNVLTF
TGTGCCACCCTTGACAGAGTCAACGTCCTGACTTTC
>TRBJ2-7|few|TRBV6-1|.
CASSEAVTGSSYEQYF
TGTGCCAGCAGTGAAGCGGTTACAGGGAGTTCGTACGAGCAGTACTTC
>TRBJ2-7|once|TRBV7-3|TRBD1
CASPDRGTYEQYF
TGTGCCAGCCCGGACAGGGGTACCTACGAGCAGTACTTC
>TRBJ2-1|.|TRBV9|TRBD2
CASSTTSGGVNEQFF
TGTGCCAGCAGCACCACTAGCGGGGGGGTCAATGAGCAGTTCTTC
>TRBJ1-2|.|TRBV3-1/TRBV3-2|TRBD1
CASSQDSTGGNYGYTF
TGTGCCAGCAGCCAAGATTCTACAGGGGGAAACTATGGCTACACCTTC
>TRBJ1-1|.|TRBV30|.
CAWTNLGREAFF
TGTGCCTGGACCAACCTGGGGAGAGAAGCTTTCTTT
>TRBJ1-2|.|TRBV11-2|.
CASSLYRPPGYGYTF
TGTGCCAGCAGCTTATACAGGCCTCCTGGCTATGGCTACACCTTC
>TRBJ2-2|.|TRBV29-1|.
CSTNGEFTGELFF
TGCAGCACGAATGGGGAGTTCACCGGGGAGCTGTTTTTT
>TRBJ2-7|once|TRBV30|TRBD2
CAWTMGGFEQYF
TGTGCCTGGACCATGGGGGGGTTCGAGCAGTACTTC
>TRBJ1-6|.|TRBV4-1|TRBD1
CASSQGQGGGSPLHF
TGCGCCAGCAGCCAGGGACAGGGGGGAGGTTCACCCCTCCACTTT
>TRBJ2-7|.|TRBV4-3|.
CASSQDTQGSAYEQYF
TGCGCCAGCAGCCAAGATACCCAGGGGTCGGCCTACGAGCAGTACTTC
>TRBJ2-7|.|TRBV29-1|.
CSVERGGPYEQYF
TGCAGCGTTGAACGGGGAGGCCCCTACGAGCAGTACTTC
>TRBJ2-3|.|TRBV2|TRBD1
CASSEAGQGWTDTQYF
TGTGCCAGCAGTGAAGCGGGACAGGGATGGACAGATACGCAGTATTTT
>TRBJ1-1|once|TRBV2|TRBD1
CATGGTANTEAFF
TGTGCCACGGGGGGGACAGCGAACACTGAAGCTTTCTTT
>TRBJ1-4|.|TRBV19|TRBD1
CASSSAGQRNEKLFF
TGTGCCAGTTCCTCGGCGGGACAGCGAAATGAAAAACTGTTTTTT
>TRBJ1-1|.|TRBV7-9|.
CASSLGRPSQGFF
TGTGCCAGCAGCCTGGGGCGTCCCTCGCAGGGTTTCTTT
>TRBJ1-2|.|TRBV10-3|.
CAISESITESNYGYTF
TGTGCCATCAGTGAGTCGATTACAGAATCTAACTATGGCTACACCTTC
>TRBJ2-7|.|TRBV6-6|.
CASSYSTYSIDYEQYF
TGTGCCAGCAGTTACTCGACTTACTCCATCGACTACGAGCAGTACTTC
>TRBJ2-6|.|TRBV29-1|.
CSVEFSSGANVLTF
TGCAGCGTTGAATTCAGCTCTGGGGCCAACGTCCTGACTTTC
>TRBJ2-5|few|TRBV19|TRBD1
CAIGQGETQYF
TGTGCCATAGGACAGGGCGAGACCCAGTACTTC
>TRBJ2-5|.|TRBV10-3|TRBD2
CAISGGDQETQYF
TGTGCCATCAGCGGGGGGGACCAAGAGACCCAGTACTTC
>TRBJ2-2|.|TRBV24-1|TRBD2
CATSALPRGGVDTGELFF
TGTGCCACCAGTGCCCTGCCGCGGGGGGGCGTTGACACCGGGGAGCTGTTTTTT
>TRBJ1-1|.|TRBV4-1|.
CASSFRQMNTEAFF
TGCGCCAGCAGCTTCAGACAGATGAACACTGAAGCTTTCTTT
>TRBJ2-7|.|TRBV7-3|.
CASSFSQGSYEQYF
TGTGCCAGCAGCTTCTCACAGGGCTCCTACGAGCAGTACTTC
>TRBJ1-5|.|TRBV11-3|.
CASIWGGVDQPQHF
TGTGCCAGCATCTGGGGAGGGGTGGATCAGCCCCAGCATTTT
>TRBJ2-1|.|TRBV20-1|.
CSARQGYEQFF
TGCAGTGCTAGGCAGGGGTACGAGCAGTTCTTC
>TRBJ2-1|few|TRBV5-4|.
CASSLVPGEQFF
TGTGCCAGCAGCTTGGTCCCAGGAGAGCAGTTCTTC
>TRBJ2-2|.|TRBV14|.
CASSRQGGTGELFF
TGTGCCAGCAGCCGACAGGGAGGTACCGGGGAGCTGTTTTTT
>TRBJ2-1|.|TRBV11-2|TRBD2
CASIRGGGLYNEQFF
TGTGCCAGCATCCGTGGCGGGGGGCTCTACAATGAGCAGTTCTTC